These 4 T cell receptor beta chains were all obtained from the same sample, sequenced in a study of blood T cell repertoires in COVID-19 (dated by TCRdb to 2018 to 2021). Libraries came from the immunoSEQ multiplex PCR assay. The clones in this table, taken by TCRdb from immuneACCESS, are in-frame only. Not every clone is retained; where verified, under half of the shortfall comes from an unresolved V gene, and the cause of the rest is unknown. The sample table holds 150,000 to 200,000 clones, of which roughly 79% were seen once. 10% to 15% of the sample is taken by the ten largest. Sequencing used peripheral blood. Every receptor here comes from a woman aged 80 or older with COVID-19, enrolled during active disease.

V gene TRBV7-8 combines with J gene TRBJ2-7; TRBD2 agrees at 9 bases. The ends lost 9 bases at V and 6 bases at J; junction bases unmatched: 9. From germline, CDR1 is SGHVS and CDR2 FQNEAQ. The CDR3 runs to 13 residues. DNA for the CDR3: TGTGCCAGTGCGGGGGGGCCGGGGACCGAGCAGTACTTC. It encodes CASAGGPGTEQYF.

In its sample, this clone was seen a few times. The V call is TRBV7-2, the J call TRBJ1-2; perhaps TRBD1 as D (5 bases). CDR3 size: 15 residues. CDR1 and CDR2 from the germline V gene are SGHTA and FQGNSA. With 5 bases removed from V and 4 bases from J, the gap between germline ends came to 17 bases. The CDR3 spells CASSHRPTGPYGYTF. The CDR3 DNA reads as TGTGCCAGCAGCCACCGACCCACAGGCCCCTATGGCTACACCTTC.

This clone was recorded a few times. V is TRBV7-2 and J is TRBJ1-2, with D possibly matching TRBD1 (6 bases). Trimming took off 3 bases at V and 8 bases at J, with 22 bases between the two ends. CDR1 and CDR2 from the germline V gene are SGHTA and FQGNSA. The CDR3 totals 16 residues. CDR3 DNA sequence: TGTGCCAGCAGCTTGACAGTCGACAGGACGCCTGACGGCTACACCTTC. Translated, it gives CASSLTVDRTPDGYTF.

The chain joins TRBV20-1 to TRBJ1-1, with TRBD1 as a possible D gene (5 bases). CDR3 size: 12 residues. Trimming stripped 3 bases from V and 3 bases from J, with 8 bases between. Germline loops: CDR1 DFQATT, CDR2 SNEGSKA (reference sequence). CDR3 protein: CSASRQYTEAFF. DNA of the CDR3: TGCAGTGCTAGTCGACAGTACACTGAAGCTTTCTTT.